This T cell receptor beta chain was identified in a study of blood T cell repertoires in COVID-19. Study-wide background: Samples taken during acute and convalescent COVID-19 were collected in the United States, Italy and Spain. PBMCs, B-cell-depleted T cells, or T cells provided the cDNA or gDNA that made up the material.

Per the original methods: How many nucleated cells were present was estimated from reference gene primer amplification. Produced via immunoSEQ multiplex PCR; TCRdb's table is partial and in-frame only. That table is the source of V, J and clone size, and D and trimming were worked out from the DNA. The table shows a few hundred thousand clones, with approximately 90% occurring only once. Trimming removed 4 bases from V and 0 bases from J; junction bases left unmatched: 10. Germline V gives CDR1 SGHRS, CDR2 YFSETQ. The CDR3 extends over 17 amino acids. The rearrangement joins TRBV5-1 to TRBJ1-1, with 9 positions matching TRBD1. The sequence came from a man aged 70-80 years with acute or convalescent COVID-19. The sample comprised peripheral blood. The CDR3: CASSDGQGFSMNTEAFF. In nucleotides, the CDR3 is TGCGCCAGCAGCGACGGACAGGGGTTTTCGATGAACACTGAAGCTTTCTTT.